What follows are 31 T cell receptor beta chains derived from one specimen sequenced in a study of shared clonotypes between healthy human individuals. The data were produced by immunoSEQ multiplex PCR, yet TCRdb's version contains in-frame clones alone and is incomplete. The sample comprises 450,000 to 500,000 clones, approximately 84% of which are singletons, and more than 9.5% rests with the top ten. The sequenced sample was PBMCs. The source is a woman aged 40-49 years in good health. Some clones in this sample may be carry-over from other donors' samples.

The chain recombines TRBV29-1 with TRBJ1-1; 8 bases are a match to TRBD1. The V and J ends lost 4 bases and 5 bases, in that order; junction bases with no gene match: 6. Germline CDR1 reads SQVTM; CDR2 reads ANQGSEA. This CDR3 comprises 13 residues. As DNA, the CDR3 is TGCAGCGTTGCCCAGGGGGCAGGAACTGAAGCTTTCTTT. Translation: CSVAQGAGTEAFF.

This clone was observed a single time. The J gene is TRBJ2-2, the V gene TRBV7-3, with 10 bases lining up with TRBD2. The V gene end was trimmed by 5 bases and the J gene end by 6 bases; junction bases not matched to a gene: 6. The CDR3 totals 15 residues. CDR1 and CDR2 (germline): SGHTA, FQGTGA. CDR3 protein: CASSTTSGTAGELFF. The CDR3 coding sequence is TGTGCCAGCAGCACAACTAGCGGGACGGCCGGGGAGCTGTTTTTT. Variable domain in full (rest from reference TRBV7-3 and TRBJ2-2): GAGVSQTPSNKVTEKGKYVELRCDPISGHTALYWYRQSLGQGPEFLIYFQGTGAADDSGLPNDRFFAVRPEGSVSTLKIQRTERGDSAVYLCASSTTSGTAGELFFGEGSRLTVL.

About this clone itself: It differs at one base from a far larger clone, so likely a read error. V gene TRBV4-3 combines with J gene TRBJ1-2, with D unclear. This CDR3 has 16 residues. Germline V gene data show CDR1 as LGHNA and CDR2 as YSLEER. The CDR3 DNA sequence: TGCGCCAGCAGCCAAGGTCTAACAGAGACTAACTATGACTACACCTTC. Translation gives CASSQGLTETNYDYTF.

This clone has ten or more counts. This rearrangement joins TRBV28 to TRBJ2-5; 7 positions match TRBD1. Germline V gene sequence: CDR1 MDHEN, CDR2 SYDVKM. Trimming removed 5 bases from V and 5 bases from J; junction bases left unmatched: 11. This CDR3 comprises 15 residues. The chain's CDR3 is CASSNTEGARETQYF. CDR3 DNA sequence: TGTGCCAGCAGTAACACAGAGGGGGCCCGGGAGACCCAGTACTTC.

In the case of this clone: This probably arose from a read error, given a far larger clone one base away. The J gene is TRBJ1-5, the V gene TRBV19, with 7 bases identical to TRBD1. This CDR3 is 16 amino acids long. In germline, CDR1 is LNHDA, CDR2 SQIVND (reference sequence). Germline trimming cut 7 bases from V and 2 bases from J; bases unmatched to any gene: 11. Here the CDR3 reads CASNTNRGFGNQPQHF. The CDR3 DNA sequence: TGTGCCAGTAATACCAACAGGGGTTTCGGCAATCAGCCCCAGCATTTT. The complete variable domain, with remaining parts taken from reference TRBV19 and TRBJ1-5, reads DGGITQSPKYLFRKEGQNVTLSCEQNLNHDAMYWYRQDPGQGLRLIYYSQIVNDFQKGDIAEGYSVSREKKESFPLTVTSAQKNPTAFYLCASNTNRGFGNQPQHFGDGTRLSIL.

With regard to this clone: Since a much larger clone is just one base distant, this may be a read error. This chain uses TRBV14 with TRBJ2-1, with 12 bases aligning to TRBD2. The CDR3 sequence is 15 residues long. Germline trimming cut 1 base from V and 7 bases from J; bases unmatched to any gene: 2. CDR1 and CDR2 (germline): SGHDN, FVKESK. CDR3 DNA: TGTGCCAGCAGCCAAGGGCTAGCGGGAGGGAATGAGCAGTTCTTC. This translates into CASSQGLAGGNEQFF.

Notes on this clone: It differs at one base from a far larger clone, so likely a read error. Other nucleotide sequences from this sample produce the same CDR3. The chain carries TRBV19 and TRBJ1-5; D possibly corresponds to TRBD1 (5 bases). The CDR3 loop spans 15 amino acids. CDR1 is LNHDA, CDR2 SQIVND, per germline (reference sequence). The CDR3 here is CASSWGRSSNQPQHF. CDR3 bases: TGTGCCAGTAGCTGGGGACGCTCTAGCAATCAGCCACAGCATTTT.

This clone was found a few times. V and J are TRBV19 and TRBJ2-2; the D is unclear. Trimming pared 5 bases from V and 6 bases from J, leaving 19 bases between. Germline CDR1 and CDR2: LNHDA and SQIVND (reference sequence). This CDR3 contains 16 residues. The DNA for the CDR3 is TGTGCCAGTAGTCCTGAACGCAGAGTAGGCCCCGGGGAGCTGTTTTTT. Protein product: CASSPERRVGPGELFF.

About this clone: Given a far larger clone just one base away, this is likely a sequencing read error. The chain couples TRBV4-2 to TRBJ2-1, with 10 bases lining up with TRBD2. The CDR3 is 16 amino acids. Germline V lookup: CDR1 LGHNA, CDR2 YNFKEQ. DNA of the CDR3: TGTGCCAGCAACCAAGCGGCTAGCGGGAGTTTCCATGAGCAGTTCTTC. This encodes CASNQAASGSFHEQFF.

The CDR3 region has the DNA TGTGCCAGCAGCTGGGACAGGGGGTACGAGCAGTACTTC. Protein product: CASSWDRGYEQYF. V gene TRBV11-2 combines with J gene TRBJ2-7; 11 bases fit TRBD1. The CDR3 totals 13 residues. The germline V gene encodes CDR1 SGHAT and CDR2 FQNNGV. V gave up 4 bases and J gave up 4 bases; unmatched junction bases: 0.

The chain has TRBV5-1 and TRBJ2-2; 10 bases line up with TRBD2. V trimming: 0 bases; J trimming: 4 bases; junction bases outside the gene matches: 9. Germline assignment: CDR1 SGHRS and CDR2 YFSETQ. The CDR3 runs to 18 residues. The CDR3 bases are TGCGCCAGCAGCTTGGTCCCCTCTAGCGGGAGCGTCACCGGGGAGCTGTTTTTT. Its translation is CASSLVPSSGSVTGELFF.

Remarks on this clone: Since a far larger clone is one base different, this is likely a read error. The chain combines TRBV6-1 with TRBJ1-2, with 10 bases lining up with TRBD1. CDR3 length: 16 residues. The V gene end was trimmed by 3 bases and the J gene end by 2 bases; junction bases not matched to a gene: 6. Looked up from germline, CDR1 is MNHNS and CDR2 is SASEGT. The CDR3 coding sequence is TGTGCCAGCAGTGATCCACAGGGACAGGGGAACTATGGCTACACCTTC. Translating it yields CASSDPQGQGNYGYTF.

CDR3 coding DNA: TGTGCCAGCAGCTCCGGGACAGGGGTTGGAAAACTGTTTTTT. Its translation is CASSSGTGVGKLFF. The chain employs TRBV5-6 and TRBJ1-4; 10 bases line up with TRBD1. Per the germline V gene, CDR1 is SGHDT and CDR2 is YYEEEE. The ends lost 3 bases at V and 10 bases at J; junction bases unmatched: 6. The CDR3 has 14 residues.

With regard to this clone: This probably arose from a read error, given a far larger clone one base away. In the same sample, other DNA sequences code for this CDR3. The chain recombines TRBV6-1 with TRBJ2-7; the D gene is possibly TRBD1 (6 bases). Germline assignment: CDR1 MNHNS and CDR2 SASEGT. CDR3 length equals 15 residues. V was cut by 2 bases and J by 4 bases, with 15 bases left in between. The CDR3 sequence is CASSERQDHSYEQYF. The CDR3 region has the DNA TGTGCCAGCAGTGAACGACAGGACCACTCTTACGAGCAGTACTTC.

The chain recombines TRBV4-2 with TRBJ2-7; tentatively, D is TRBD2 (7 bases). V lost 2 bases and J lost 1, with 15 bases in between. Germline loops: CDR1 LGHNA, CDR2 YNFKEQ. CDR3 length: 16 amino acids. This chain's CDR3 is CASSQKGGAWSYEQYF. The CDR3 DNA sequence: TGTGCCAGCAGCCAAAAGGGGGGGGCGTGGTCCTACGAGCAGTACTTC.

The gene calls are TRBV5-1 and TRBJ1-1; 7 positions agree with TRBD1. V trimming: 2 bases; J trimming: 8 bases; junction bases outside the gene matches: 3. The germline gives CDR1 SGHRS, CDR2 YFSETQ. The CDR3 totals 12 residues. DNA for the CDR3: TGCGCCAGCAGCTTAGGACAGGCCGAAGCTTTCTTT. This sequence encodes CASSLGQAEAFF.

This clone was seen a handful of times. V gene TRBV25-1 combines with J gene TRBJ1-3; 9 bases line up with TRBD1. This CDR3 has 17 amino acids. Germline assignment: CDR1 MGHDK and CDR2 SYGVNS. The trim removed 4 bases at V and 0 bases at J, leaving 7 bases unmatched. The CDR3 loop reads CASSVRQGVRSGNTIYF. In DNA form, the CDR3 reads TGTGCCAGCAGTGTGAGACAGGGGGTGCGCTCTGGAAACACCATATATTTT.

On this clone itself: Other nucleotide sequences from this sample produce the same CDR3. The chain is built from TRBV29-1 and TRBJ1-1; tentatively, D is TRBD1 (5 bases). In germline, CDR1 is SQVTM, CDR2 ANQGSEA. V was trimmed by 5 bases and J by 2 bases, leaving 6 bases between them. The CDR3 is 11 amino acids. CDR3 coding DNA: TGCAGCGTTACAGGTAACACTGAAGCTTTCTTT. Protein: CSVTGNTEAFF.

In regard to this clone: Other DNA sequences within the sample encode an identical CDR3. In DNA, the CDR3 is TGCAGCGAGTCATCAGACTATGGCTACACCTTC. Amino acid sequence: CSESSDYGYTF. The rearrangement uses TRBV29-1 and TRBJ1-2; D is unresolved. This CDR3 region has 11 residues. Trimming took off 7 bases at V and 3 bases at J, with 9 bases between the two ends. In germline, CDR1 is SQVTM, CDR2 ANQGSEA.

As for this clone: In the same sample, other DNA sequences code for this CDR3. The chain links TRBV7-3 to TRBJ2-1; 9 nucleotides match TRBD1. With 4 bases clipped from V and 10 bases from J, the junction kept 2 bases outside the gene matches. Germline CDR1 SGHTA, CDR2 FQGTGA. The CDR3 extends over 12 amino acids. For the CDR3, the DNA is TGTGCCAGCAGCTCAACAGGGGGCGAGCAGTTCTTC. The encoded protein is CASSSTGGEQFF.

Points on this clone: This likely stems from a read error, as it lies one base from a far larger clone. Within the sample, other DNA sequences also encode this same CDR3. The genes are TRBV5-1 and TRBJ1-4; 7 positions agree with TRBD1. CDR1 and CDR2 (germline): SGHRS, YFSETQ. The CDR3 sequence is 13 residues long. The CDR3, as DNA: TGTGCCAGCAGTCTAGGGGGCGTTGAAAAACTGTTTTTT. This codes for CASSLGGVEKLFF.

Remarks on this clone: It is likely a read error: a sequence one base away is far more abundant. Other DNA sequences in this specimen translate into the identical CDR3. The V gene is TRBV7-9, the J gene TRBJ1-1; D unclear. Trimming pared 0 bases from V and 10 bases from J, leaving 6 bases between. Germline V gene sequence: CDR1 SEHNR, CDR2 FQNEAQ (reference sequence). This CDR3 is 11 amino acids long. The CDR3 nucleotides read TGTGCCAGCAGCTTAGCGGGTGCAGCTTTCTTT. Protein: CASSLAGAAFF.

The chain carries TRBV5-6 and TRBJ1-2; TRBD1 might be the D (5 bases). CDR3 length equals 14 residues. V lost 0 bases and J 5 bases, leaving 11 bases between the germline ends. Germline V gene data show CDR1 as SGHDT and CDR2 as YYEEEE. The CDR3 sequence is CASSLAGRRYGYTF. The CDR3 DNA is TGTGCCAGCAGCTTGGCAGGGAGACGGTATGGCTACACCTTC. Combining the CDR3 with reference TRBV5-6 and TRBJ1-2 gives the whole variable domain DAGVTQSPTHLIKTRGQQVTLRCSPKSGHDTVSWYQQALGQGPQFIFQYYEEEERQRGNFPDRFSGHQFPNYSSELNVNALLLGDSALYLCASSLAGRRYGYTFGSGTRLTVV.

The chain has TRBV28 and TRBJ2-7; possible D gene TRBD2, 6 bases. CDR3 length equals 13 residues. Trimming left V 4 bases short and J 2 bases short, with 9 bases between. Germline values: CDR1 MDHEN, CDR2 SYDVKM. The CDR3 nucleotides read TGTGCCAGCAGTTCCCCTAGCGCCTACGAGCAGTACTTC. As protein: CASSSPSAYEQYF. Full variable domain (outside the CDR3, taken from reference TRBV28 and TRBJ2-7): DVKVTQSSRYLVKRTGEKVFLECVQDMDHENMFWYRQDPGLGLRLIYFSYDVKMKEKGDIPEGYSVSREKKERFSLILESASTNQTSMYLCASSSPSAYEQYFGPGTRLTVT.

The table lists this clone with a count of one. This rearrangement joins TRBV27 to TRBJ2-7, with 10 bases aligning to TRBD2. J was trimmed by 2 bases and V by 7 bases; bases with no gene match: 5. CDR1 is MNHEY, CDR2 SMNVEV, per germline (reference sequence). The CDR3 consists of 14 residues. The CDR3 bases are TGTGCCAGCAAACCGACTAGCGGGCCCTACGAGCAGTACTTC. Translated, it gives CASKPTSGPYEQYF.

For this clone: A read error is the likely source, as a far larger clone sits one nucleotide away. The rearrangement joins TRBV15 to TRBJ1-2; 9 bases are a match to TRBD1. The germline gives CDR1 LNHNV, CDR2 YYDKDF (reference sequence). This CDR3 is 16 amino acids long. V was clipped by 2 bases and J by 6 bases; unmatched bases: 10. The CDR3: CATSRYLRTGDNGYTF. The CDR3 DNA reads TGTGCCACCAGCAGATATCTTAGGACAGGGGATAATGGCTACACCTTC.

The rearrangement links TRBV5-1 to TRBJ2-3, with 13 bases lining up with TRBD2. Germline V lookup: CDR1 SGHRS, CDR2 YFSETQ. V dropped 4 bases and J dropped 6; count of bases not matched to a gene: 14. There are 18 residues in the CDR3. The DNA of the CDR3 is TGCGCCAGCAGCCGCGGGGAACTAGCGGGAGGGCCTGGGGATACGCAGTATTTT. Protein: CASSRGELAGGPGDTQYF.

On this clone: Since a far larger clone is one base different, this is likely a read error. Distinct nucleotide sequences in the sample also encode this CDR3. The chain carries TRBV19 and TRBJ1-1; a possible D gene is TRBD1 (6 bases). Trimming shortened V by 3 bases and J by 4 bases, and 12 bases separated the two germline ends. The CDR3 totals 14 residues. Germline CDR1 LNHDA, CDR2 SQIVND (reference sequence). This CDR3 is CASSIGQPGTEAFF. In nucleotides, the CDR3 is TGTGCCAGTAGTATCGGACAGCCAGGCACTGAAGCTTTCTTT.

The chain recombines TRBV7-6 with TRBJ2-3, with a weak D call TRBD2 (5 bases). The germline CDR1 and CDR2 sequences are SGHVS and FNYEAQ. The V end was cut by 8 bases, the J end by 6 bases, with 27 bases between. This CDR3 region has 17 residues. The CDR3 is CASASSSGGFLRDTQYF. The CDR3, as DNA: TGTGCCAGCGCCTCCTCTTCGGGCGGGTTCCTAAGGGATACGCAGTATTTT.

The CDR3 spells CASSPGATYNEQFF. In DNA form, the CDR3 reads TGTGCCAGCAGCCCAGGGGCTACTTACAATGAGCAGTTCTTC. The chain recombines TRBV7-9 with TRBJ2-1; tentative D call: TRBD1 (6 bases). The V end lost 5 bases, the J end lost 4 bases, and 12 bases lay between the germline ends. The CDR3 loop spans 14 amino acids. Germline-derived CDR1 and CDR2 are SEHNR and FQNEAQ (reference sequence). Together with reference TRBV7-9 and TRBJ2-1, the CDR3 gives the full variable domain: DTGVSQNPRHKITKRGQNVTFRCDPISEHNRLYWYRQTLGQGPEFLTYFQNEAQLEKSRLLSDRFSAERPKGSFSTLEIQRTEQGDSAMYLCASSPGATYNEQFFGPGTRLTVL.

In the case of this clone: A read error is likely here: a far larger clone is one base away. Since no conserved phenylalanine or tryptophan closes the CDR3, a read error is the likely cause. The chain has TRBV2 and TRBJ2-7, with D possibly TRBD1 on 5 matching bases. Germline values: CDR1 SNHLY, CDR2 FYNNEI. The CDR3 is made up of 12 amino acids. The V end was cut by 5 bases, the J end by 6 bases, with 11 bases between. The CDR3 nucleotides read TGTGCCAGCAGTCAGACAGCTTCCGAGCAGTACTTA. It yields the protein CASSQTASEQYL.